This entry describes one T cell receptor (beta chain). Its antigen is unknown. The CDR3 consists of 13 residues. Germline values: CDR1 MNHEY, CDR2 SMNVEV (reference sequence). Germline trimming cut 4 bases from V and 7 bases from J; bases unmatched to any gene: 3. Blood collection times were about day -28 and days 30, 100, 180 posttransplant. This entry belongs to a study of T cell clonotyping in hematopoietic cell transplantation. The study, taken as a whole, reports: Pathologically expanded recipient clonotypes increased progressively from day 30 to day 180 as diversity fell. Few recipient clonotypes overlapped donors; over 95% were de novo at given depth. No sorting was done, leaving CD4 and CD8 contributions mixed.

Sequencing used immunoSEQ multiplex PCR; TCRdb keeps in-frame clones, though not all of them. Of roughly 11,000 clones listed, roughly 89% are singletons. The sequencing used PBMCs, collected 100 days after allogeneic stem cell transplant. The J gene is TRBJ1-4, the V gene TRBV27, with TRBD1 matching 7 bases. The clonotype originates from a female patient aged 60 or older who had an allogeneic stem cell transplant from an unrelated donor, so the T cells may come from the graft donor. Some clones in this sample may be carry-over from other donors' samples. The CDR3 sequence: CASSSTGIEKLFF. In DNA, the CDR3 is TGTGCCAGCAGTTCGACAGGGATTGAAAAACTGTTTTTT.